This T cell receptor (beta chain) was sequenced for a study of shared clonotypes between healthy human individuals (TCRdb year 2020). A note on the overall study: A few men and two women, aged 18 to 49 years, made up the cohort. For each donor, three plates each were used for CD4 naive and CD4 memory, two plates were used for CD8 naive, and one plate was used for CD8 memory. To estimate repertoire size and how much clonotype sharing occurs between individuals, the study deeply sequenced the blood TCR repertoires of five healthy adults. Different laboratories and diverse techniques were used to prepare libraries and sequence TCR repertoires, to increase sequencing depth and limit assay-specific biases. Between about 0.8 and 9 billion PBMCs per donor were obtained by leukapheresis.

TCR CDR3 regions were amplified from genomic DNA by multiplex PCR using the deep immunoSEQ assay. For each cell subset, the extracted genomic DNA was distributed evenly across all wells of several immunoSEQ 96-well plates, and each plate served as one replicate. For sorted subsets, about 200 ng genomic DNA, equal to tens of thousands of T cell genomes, was loaded into each replicate PCR. Purified libraries were measured with a Qubit 3.0 fluorometer, size-checked on a Bioanalyzer 2100, and measured again with the KAPA Library Quantification kit. Every immunoSEQ 96-well plate was sequenced on a separate single-read 150-cycle Illumina NextSeq 550 flow cell. In the paper's pipeline: Because the immunoSEQ output held only junctional sequences and lacked quality scores, the filtering could not match the filtering applied to full-length reads. Sequences were annotated with PyIR, a Python wrapper for IgBLAST v1.9, and V/J genes and CDR3 were assigned using IMGT germline references. Reads were filtered out if the reads had weak V/J assignments (E-value above 1e-6), no CDR3, stop codons, out-of-frame junctions, or ambiguous translated residues. A V3J clonotype was defined by an identical inferred V gene, J gene, and CDR3 amino acid sequence. Percentage overlap between repertoires was calculated by dividing the number of shared unique clonotypes by the size of the smaller repertoire. Three approaches were used to assess repertoire richness: RTK rarefaction, the Chao1 estimator, and Recon v2.1 estimates of unobserved clonotypes. OLGA was used to compute generation probabilities for all TCRbeta clonotypes that the gDNA method yielded from a few donors. The table comes from immuneACCESS by way of TCRdb, which keeps in-frame sequences with V and J called. Part of the clones is missing from these tables; in studies checked, under half for an unresolved V gene and the rest for unknown reasons. Clone size and V and J calls were adopted from that table, with D and trimming inferred from the DNA. The sample table contains about 1.5 million clones; only one count was recorded for roughly 98% of them. The leading ten clones occupy less than 0.55% of the sample.

The donors were healthy, HIV-negative adults with no recently reported acute infections or vaccinations. Every donor was a Caucasian adult living in Nashville, Tennessee, USA. CD4+ T cells were enriched by magnetic negative selection; naive cells were then positively selected on CD45RA, and the negative fraction formed the memory subset. Blood was obtained by leukapheresis, after which PBMCs were separated by Ficoll-Histopaque density gradient centrifugation and cryopreserved in liquid nitrogen vapor phase. Analytical flow cytometry was used to check the purity and quantity of each magnetically sorted T cell population. From each sorted fraction, genomic DNA was isolated and quantified by UV absorbance on a Nanodrop 2000c. Reading from cysteine to phenylalanine, the CDR3 counts 15 amino acids. Left in the record is the CDR3 DNA by itself, 45 bases read in frame from the first base. The germline V gene encodes CDR1 MDHEN and CDR2 SYDVKM. V gives up 3 bases and J gives up 5 bases, and the segment between their germline ends measures 17 bases.

On this clone: Its antigen is currently not known. No quality values exist for individual bases; no much larger clone is one base distant.

General study outcomes and caveats: Based on pairwise subsampling, the degree of clonotype sharing among donors was expected to be affected by sequencing depth. Across a few donors, around 5% of naive CD4, approximately 3.6% of naive CD8, around 2.5% of memory CD4, and approximately 0.4% of memory CD8 clonotypes were shared. Sampling was restricted to blood, and TCR repertoires in tissue are likely to differ from TCR repertoires in blood. Estimated clonotype richness was generally larger for naive than for memory subsets. The small number of donors limited the genetic and exposure-history diversity represented. Compared with non-shared clonotypes, the clonotypes found in all four sorted-subset donors had higher generation probabilities. Incomplete sequencing was indicated by rarefaction of sorted-subset datasets, despite the large sequencing depth.

Recombination joined TRBV28 with TRBJ2-7, with the D gene possibly TRBD1 or TRBD2, each one fitting 5 bases. The receptor comes from a man younger than 40 in good health. Sequenced material: naive CD4+ T cells sorted from blood. The sample's cell subset or site label, decoded: CD45RA+ positively selected. The CDR3 corresponds to CASSFPGDPSHEQYF. The sequenced DNA: TGTGCCAGCAGTTTCCCCGGGGACCCGTCTCACGAGCAGTACTTC.